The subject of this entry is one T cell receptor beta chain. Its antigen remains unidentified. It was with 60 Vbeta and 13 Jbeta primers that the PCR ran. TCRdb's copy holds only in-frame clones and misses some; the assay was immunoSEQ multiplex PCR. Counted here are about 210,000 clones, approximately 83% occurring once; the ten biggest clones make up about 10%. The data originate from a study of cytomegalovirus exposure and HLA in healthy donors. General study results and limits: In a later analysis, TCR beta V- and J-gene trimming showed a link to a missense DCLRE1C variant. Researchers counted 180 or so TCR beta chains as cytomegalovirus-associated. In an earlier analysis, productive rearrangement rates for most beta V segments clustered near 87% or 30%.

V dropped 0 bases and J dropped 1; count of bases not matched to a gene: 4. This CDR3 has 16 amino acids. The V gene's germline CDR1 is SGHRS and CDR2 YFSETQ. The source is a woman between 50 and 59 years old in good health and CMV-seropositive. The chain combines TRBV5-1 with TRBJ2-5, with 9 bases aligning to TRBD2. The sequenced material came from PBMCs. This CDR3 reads CASSLGAGGGQETQYF. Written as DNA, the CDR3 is TGCGCCAGCAGCTTGGGTGCGGGGGGGGGCCAAGAGACCCAGTACTTC.